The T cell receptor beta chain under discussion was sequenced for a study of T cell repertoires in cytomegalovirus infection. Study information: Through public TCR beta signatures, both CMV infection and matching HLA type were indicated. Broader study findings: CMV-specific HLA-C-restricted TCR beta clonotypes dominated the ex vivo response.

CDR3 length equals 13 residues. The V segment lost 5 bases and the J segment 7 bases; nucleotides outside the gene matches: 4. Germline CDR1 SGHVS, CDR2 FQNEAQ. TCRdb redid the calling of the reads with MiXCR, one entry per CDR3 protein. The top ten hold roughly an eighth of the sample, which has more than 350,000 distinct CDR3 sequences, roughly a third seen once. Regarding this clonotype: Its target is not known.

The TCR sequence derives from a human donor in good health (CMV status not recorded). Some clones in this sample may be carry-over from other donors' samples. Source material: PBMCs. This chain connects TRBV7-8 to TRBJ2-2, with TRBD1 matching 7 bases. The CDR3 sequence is CASSLYRGGELFF. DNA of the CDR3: TGTGCCAGCAGCCTCTACAGGGGCGGGGAGCTGTTTTTT.